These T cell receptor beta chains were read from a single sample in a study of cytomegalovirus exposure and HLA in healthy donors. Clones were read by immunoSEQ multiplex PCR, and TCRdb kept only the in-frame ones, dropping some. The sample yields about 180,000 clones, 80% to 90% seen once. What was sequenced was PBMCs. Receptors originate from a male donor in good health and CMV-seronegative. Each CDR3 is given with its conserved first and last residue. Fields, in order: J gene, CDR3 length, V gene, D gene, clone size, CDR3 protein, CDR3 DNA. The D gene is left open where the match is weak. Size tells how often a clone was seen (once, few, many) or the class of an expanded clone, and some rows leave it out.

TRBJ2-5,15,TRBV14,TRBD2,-,CASSQGTSSQETQYF,TGTGCCAGCAGCCAAGGGACTAGCAGTCAAGAGACCCAGTACTTC
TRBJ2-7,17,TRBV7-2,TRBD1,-,CASSLHPGTGGFYEQYF,TGTGCCAGCAGCCTACACCCAGGGACAGGGGGGTTCTACGAGCAGTACTTC
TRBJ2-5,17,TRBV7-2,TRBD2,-,CASSLGLAGAGGETQYF,TGTGCCAGCAGCTTAGGACTAGCGGGGGCCGGAGGGGAGACCCAGTACTTC
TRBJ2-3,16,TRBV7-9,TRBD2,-,CASSTGTSGDTDTQYF,TGTGCCAGCAGTACCGGGACTAGCGGGGACACAGATACGCAGTATTTT
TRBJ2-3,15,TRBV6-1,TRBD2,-,CASSALAGGTDTQYF,TGTGCCAGCAGTGCCCTAGCGGGAGGAACAGATACGCAGTATTTT
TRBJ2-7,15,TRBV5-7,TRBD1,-,CASSLMGTGPYEQYF,TGTGCCAGCAGCTTGATGGGGACAGGGCCCTACGAGCAGTACTTC
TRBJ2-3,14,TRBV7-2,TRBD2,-,CASSKGLSTDTQYF,TGTGCCAGCAGCAAGGGACTATCCACAGATACGCAGTATTTT
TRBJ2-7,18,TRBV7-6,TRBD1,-,CASSSDRWGTGTPYEQYF,TGTGCCAGCAGCTCAGATCGATGGGGGACAGGAACCCCCTACGAGCAGTACTTC
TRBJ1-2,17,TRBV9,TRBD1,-,CASSVATGQGPDYGYTF,TGTGCCAGCAGCGTAGCGACTGGACAGGGGCCTGACTATGGCTACACCTTC
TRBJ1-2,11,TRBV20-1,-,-,CSVWQENGYTF,TGCAGTGTTTGGCAGGAAAATGGCTACACCTTC
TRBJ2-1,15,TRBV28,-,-,CASSLGGTPYNEQFF,TGTGCCAGCAGTTTAGGTGGGACTCCCTACAATGAGCAGTTCTTC
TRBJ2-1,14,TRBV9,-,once,CASSVDGRLNEQFF,TGTGCCAGCAGCGTAGATGGTAGATTAAATGAGCAGTTCTTC
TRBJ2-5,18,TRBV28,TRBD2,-,CASSLLLLRTSGEETQYF,TGTGCCAGCAGTTTACTCCTCCTTAGGACTAGCGGGGAAGAGACCCAGTACTTC
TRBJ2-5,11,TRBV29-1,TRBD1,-,CSVEEQGEQYF,TGCAGCGTTGAAGAGCAGGGGGAGCAGTACTTC
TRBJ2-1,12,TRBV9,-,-,CASAPRDNEQFF,TGTGCCAGCGCCCCTCGAGACAATGAGCAGTTCTTC
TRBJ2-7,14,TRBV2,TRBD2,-,CASSDTSVSYEQYF,TGTGCCAGCAGTGATACTAGCGTTTCCTACGAGCAGTACTTC
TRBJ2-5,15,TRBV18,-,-,CASSPIGQIQETQYF,TGTGCCAGCTCGCCCATCGGACAGATCCAAGAGACCCAGTACTTC
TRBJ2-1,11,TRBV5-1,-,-,CASSEYNEQFF,TGCGCCAGCAGTGAGTACAATGAGCAGTTCTTC
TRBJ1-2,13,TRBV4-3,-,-,CASSQDSGGGYTF,TGCGCCAGCAGCCAAGATTCGGGAGGAGGCTACACCTTC
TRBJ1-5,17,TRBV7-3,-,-,CASSLKDTGFSNQPQHF,TGTGCCAGCAGCCTAAAAGATACAGGATTTAGCAATCAGCCCCAGCATTTT
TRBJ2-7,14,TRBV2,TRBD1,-,CASTGGQGAREQYF,TGTGCCAGTACGGGTGGACAGGGGGCGCGGGAGCAGTACTTC
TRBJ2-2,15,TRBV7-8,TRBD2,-,CASSPGLANTGELFF,TGTGCCAGCAGCCCGGGACTAGCGAACACCGGGGAGCTGTTTTTT
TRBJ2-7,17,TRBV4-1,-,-,CASSQAGLRDSSVEQYF,TGCGCCAGCAGCCAAGCGGGACTGAGGGACTCGAGTGTGGAGCAGTACTTC
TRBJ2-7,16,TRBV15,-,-,CATSRDIGVRSYEQYF,TGTGCCACCAGCAGAGATATCGGGGTTCGCTCCTACGAGCAGTACTTC
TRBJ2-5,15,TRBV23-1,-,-,CASSQSRSRGETQYF,TGCGCCAGCAGTCAATCCCGGTCCCGCGGTGAGACCCAGTACTTC
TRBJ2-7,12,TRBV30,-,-,CAWSMMSYEQYF,TGTGCCTGGAGTATGATGTCCTACGAGCAGTACTTC
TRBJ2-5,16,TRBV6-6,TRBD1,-,CASNPSRDRAYETQHF,TGTGCCAGCAATCCCTCACGGGACAGGGCCTATGAGACCCAGCACTTC
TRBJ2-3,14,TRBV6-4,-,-,CASRRGFSTDTQYF,TGTGCCAGCAGAAGAGGGTTTAGCACAGATACGCAGTATTTT
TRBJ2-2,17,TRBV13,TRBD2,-,CASSLGALAGVTGELFF,TGTGCCAGCAGCTTAGGTGCTCTAGCGGGAGTAACCGGGGAGCTGTTTTTT
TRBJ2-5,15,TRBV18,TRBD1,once,CASSPVTGEGETQYF,TGTGCCAGCTCACCGGTAACAGGGGAAGGAGAGACCCAGTACTTC
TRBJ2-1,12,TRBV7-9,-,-,CASSQTYNEQFF,TGTGCCAGCAGCCAGACCTACAATGAGCAGTTCTTC
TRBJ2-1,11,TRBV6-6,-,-,CASSLYNEQFF,TGTGCCAGCAGTCTATACAATGAGCAGTTCTTC
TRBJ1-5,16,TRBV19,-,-,CASSMDNRGGAQPQHF,TGTGCCAGTAGTATGGACAATCGGGGAGGCGCTCAGCCCCAGCATTTT
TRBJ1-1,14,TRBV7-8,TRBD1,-,CASSYRDRDTEAFF,TGTGCCAGCAGTTACCGGGACAGGGATACTGAAGCTTTCTTT
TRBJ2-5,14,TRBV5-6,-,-,CASSLGLLQETQYF,TGTGCCAGCAGCTTGGGTCTTCTCCAAGAGACCCAGTACTTC
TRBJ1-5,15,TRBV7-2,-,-,CASSLGGAGAQPQHF,TGTGCCAGCAGCTTAGGGGGAGCGGGAGCCCAGCCCCAGCATTTT
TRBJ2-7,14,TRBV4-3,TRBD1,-,CASSQEQGPYEQYF,TGCGCCAGCAGCCAAGAACAGGGGCCCTACGAGCAGTACTTC
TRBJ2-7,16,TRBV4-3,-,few,CASSQDRQVFGLPQYF,TGCGCCAGCAGCCAAGATAGGCAGGTTTTTGGCTTACCGCAGTACTTC
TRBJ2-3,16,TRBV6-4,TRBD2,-,CASSDSRLAGTDTQYF,TGTGCCAGCAGTGACTCGAGGCTAGCGGGCACAGATACGCAGTATTTT
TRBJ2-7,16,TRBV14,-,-,CASSLPFRTPRAEQYF,TGTGCCAGCAGCCTCCCCTTCCGGACTCCGAGGGCCGAGCAGTACTTC
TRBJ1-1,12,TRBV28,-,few,CVGQGLNTEAFF,TGTGTAGGGCAGGGACTAAACACTGAAGCTTTCTTT
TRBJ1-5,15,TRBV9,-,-,CASSVTGDLNQPQHF,TGTGCCAGCAGCGTAACGGGGGACCTCAATCAGCCCCAGCATTTT
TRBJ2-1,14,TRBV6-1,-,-,CASSLAPPSNEQFF,TGTGCCAGCAGCCTAGCGCCCCCTTCCAATGAGCAGTTCTTC
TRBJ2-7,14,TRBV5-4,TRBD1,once,CASSSPGQGSEQYF,TGTGCCAGCAGCTCGCCGGGACAGGGGTCCGAGCAGTACTTC
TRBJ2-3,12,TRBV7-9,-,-,CASSYRTDTQYF,TGTGCCAGCTCTTACCGGACAGATACGCAGTATTTT
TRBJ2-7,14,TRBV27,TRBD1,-,CASRTYRGHYEQYF,TGTGCCAGCAGAACCTACAGGGGTCATTACGAGCAGTACTTC
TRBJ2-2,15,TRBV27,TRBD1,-,CASSLHRGRTGELFF,TGTGCCAGCAGTCTTCACAGGGGACGGACCGGGGAGCTGTTTTTT
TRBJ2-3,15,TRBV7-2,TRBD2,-,CASREGLAVTDTQYF,TGTGCCAGCAGGGAGGGACTAGCGGTCACAGATACGCAGTATTTT
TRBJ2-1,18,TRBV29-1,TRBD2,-,CSVGPNRMAGARGNEQFF,TGCAGCGTAGGGCCTAATAGGATGGCGGGAGCCCGGGGGAATGAGCAGTTCTTC
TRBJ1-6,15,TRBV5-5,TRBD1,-,CASSSRDRVNSPLHF,TGTGCCAGCAGCTCGAGGGACAGGGTGAATTCACCCCTCCACTTT
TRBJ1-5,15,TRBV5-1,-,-,CASRLDRYSNQPQHF,TGCGCCAGCAGGTTGGACAGATATAGCAATCAGCCCCAGCATTTT